This T cell receptor (beta chain) is drawn from a study of vaccination and CD4 T cells after COVID-19. Study at large: Convalescent donors: six male, four female; seven Caucasian, two Asian, one multiracial, two Hispanic. The authors exposed cells to overlapping spike peptides derived from SARS-CoV-2, HCoV-NL63, HCoV-OC43 and HCoV-229E.

The Oncomine TCR Beta short-read assay was what sequenced the DNA obtained from cultured CD4+ T cells. TCRdb used MiXCR to reprocess the PCR reads, holding one entry per CDR3 protein. In the table there are some 3,000 distinct CDR3 sequences, approximately 80% of which are singletons. Comment on this clonotype: Antigen specificity is unknown.

Germline V lookup: CDR1 MNHNS, CDR2 SASEGT. The CDR3 covers 14 residues. V gave up 5 bases and J gave up 1 base; unmatched junction bases: 1. Treatment here: approximately nine-day PBMC culture with coronavirus spike peptide pools or control peptides (ViraFEST assay). The receptor's source is a human donor who had recovered from COVID-19. Sequencing was carried out using CD4+ T cells from blood, cultured in vitro. This chain links TRBV6-1 with TRBJ2-2; 7 nucleotides match TRBD1. This chain's CDR3 is CASSRTGNTGELFF. CDR3 coding DNA: TGTGCCAGCAGTCGGACAGGGAACACCGGGGAGCTGTTTTTT.